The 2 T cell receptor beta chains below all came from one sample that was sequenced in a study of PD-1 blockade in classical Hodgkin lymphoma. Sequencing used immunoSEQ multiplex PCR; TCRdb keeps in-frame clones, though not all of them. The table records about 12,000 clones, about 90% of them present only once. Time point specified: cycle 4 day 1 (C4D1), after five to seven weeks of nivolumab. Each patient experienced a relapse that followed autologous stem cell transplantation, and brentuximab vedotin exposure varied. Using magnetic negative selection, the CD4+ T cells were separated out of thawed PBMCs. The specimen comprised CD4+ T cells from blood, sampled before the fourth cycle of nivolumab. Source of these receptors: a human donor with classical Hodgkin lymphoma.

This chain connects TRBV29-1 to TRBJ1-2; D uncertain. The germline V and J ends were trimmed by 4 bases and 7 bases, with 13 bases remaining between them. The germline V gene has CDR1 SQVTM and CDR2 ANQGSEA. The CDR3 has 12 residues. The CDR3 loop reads CSVGRIPGGYTF. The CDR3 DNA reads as TGCAGCGTTGGCAGGATTCCTGGTGGCTACACCTTC.

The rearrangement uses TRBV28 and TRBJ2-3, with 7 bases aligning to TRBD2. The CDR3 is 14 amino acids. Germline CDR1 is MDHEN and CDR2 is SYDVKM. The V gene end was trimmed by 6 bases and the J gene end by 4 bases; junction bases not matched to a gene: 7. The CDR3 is CASRSGGRPDTQYF. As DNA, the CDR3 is TGTGCCAGCAGATCAGGCGGGAGACCAGATACGCAGTATTTT.